This T cell receptor (beta chain) was captured by sequencing in a study of CD8+CD57+ T cells in acquired aplastic anemia. The overall study: The study obtained an average of roughly 3 ug of DNA from sorted CD4+ and CD8+ cells. Healthy donors gave approximately 10 million reads on average for CD4+ cells. Study observations and caveats: Overlap between patients and controls comprised twenty-nine CD8+ CDR3 sequences. Between the patient and control groups, CD8+ Simpson's diversity did not differ significantly.

The CDR3 has 12 amino acids. Germline CDR1 reads DFQATT; CDR2 reads SNEGSKA (reference sequence). Worth noting for this clonotype: What it binds is not known. The junction departs from germline at one end; a sequencing error may be responsible.

Researchers used genomic DNA as the template to profile TCR beta VDJ and CDR3. TCRdb re-called the reads through MiXCR, storing one row per CDR3 protein. The sample shows roughly 190,000 distinct CDR3 sequences, about half of them seen only once. Sequenced material: sorted CD4+, CD8+, or CD8+CD57+ T cells (not recorded which) from PBMCs. The sequence derives from a human donor in good health, serving as a control. The chain has TRBV20-1 and TRBJ1-2; D is ambiguous. Here the CDR3 DNA reads TGCGGTGCGCGATCCGGAACCTATGGCTACACCTTC. Residues: CGARSGTYGYTF.